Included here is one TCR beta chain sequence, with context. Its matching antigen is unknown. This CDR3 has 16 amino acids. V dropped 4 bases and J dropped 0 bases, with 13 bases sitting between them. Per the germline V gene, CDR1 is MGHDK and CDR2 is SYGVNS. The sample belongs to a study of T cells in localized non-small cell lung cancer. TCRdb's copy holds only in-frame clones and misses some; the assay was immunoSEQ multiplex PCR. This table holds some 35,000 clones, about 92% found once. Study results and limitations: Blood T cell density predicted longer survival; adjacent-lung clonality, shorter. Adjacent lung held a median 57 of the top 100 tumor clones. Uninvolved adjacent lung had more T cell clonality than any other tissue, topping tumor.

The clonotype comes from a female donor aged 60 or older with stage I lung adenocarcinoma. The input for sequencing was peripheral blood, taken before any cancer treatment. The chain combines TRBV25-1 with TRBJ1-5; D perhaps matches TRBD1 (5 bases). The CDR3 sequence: CASSAPGGYSNQPQHF. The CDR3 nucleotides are TGTGCCAGCAGTGCACCCGGGGGGTATAGCAATCAGCCCCAGCATTTT.